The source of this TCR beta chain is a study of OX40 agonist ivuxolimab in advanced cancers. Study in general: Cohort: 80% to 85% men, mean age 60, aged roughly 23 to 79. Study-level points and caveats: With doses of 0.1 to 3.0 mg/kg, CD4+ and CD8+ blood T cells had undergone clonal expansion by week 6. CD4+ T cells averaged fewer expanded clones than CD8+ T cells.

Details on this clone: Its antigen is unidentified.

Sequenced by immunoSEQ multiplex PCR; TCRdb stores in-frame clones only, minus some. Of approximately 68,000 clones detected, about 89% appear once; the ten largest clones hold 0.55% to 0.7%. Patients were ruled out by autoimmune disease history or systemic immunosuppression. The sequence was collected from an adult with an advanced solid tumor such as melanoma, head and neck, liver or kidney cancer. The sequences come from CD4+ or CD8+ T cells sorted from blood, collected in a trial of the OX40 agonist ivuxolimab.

The CDR3 is CASSLAEQDTQYF. CDR3 coding DNA: TGCGCCAGCAGCTTGGCCGAACAGGATACGCAGTATTTT. The chain combines TRBV5-1 with TRBJ2-3; D is unresolved. Deletions cut 0 bases from V and 6 bases from J, with 8 bases between. CDR3 length: 13 amino acids. Germline CDR1 and CDR2: SGHRS and YFSETQ. Looking up the rest from reference TRBV5-1 and TRBJ2-3 gives the full variable domain: KAGVTQTPRYLIKTRGQQVTLSCSPISGHRSVSWYQQTPGQGLQFLFEYFSETQRNKGNFPGRFSGRQFSNSRSEMNVSTLELGDSALYLCASSLAEQDTQYFGPGTRLTVL.